One sample yielded the 18 T cell receptor beta chains listed below, sequenced in a study of shared clonotypes between healthy human individuals. Data came from immunoSEQ multiplex PCR; TCRdb stores just in-frame clones and leaves some out. The sample lists 2 million to 2.5 million clones; roughly 93% were seen once. Sample: naive CD4+ T cells from PBMCs. Subset of the sample: CD45RA+ positively selected. These receptors came from a man between 18 and 29 years old in good health. Some clones in this sample may be carry-over from other donors' samples.

The V and J genes are TRBV7-9 and TRBJ2-1; 11 nucleotides align to TRBD2. This CDR3 comprises 16 residues. The V segment lost 5 bases and the J segment 0 bases; nucleotides outside the gene matches: 3. The germline CDR1 and CDR2 sequences are SEHNR and FQNEAQ (reference sequence). This CDR3 reads CASSDSGRGSYNEQFF. Here the CDR3 DNA reads TGTGCCAGCAGCGATAGCGGGAGGGGCTCCTACAATGAGCAGTTCTTC.

As for this clone: The sample carries other DNA sequences with the same CDR3. This chain joins TRBV2 and TRBJ2-7, with a weak D call TRBD2 (8 bases). This CDR3 comprises 12 residues. Germline V lookup: CDR1 SNHLY, CDR2 FYNNEI. The CDR3 sequence is CASGGQSYEQYF. As DNA, the CDR3 is TGTGCAAGCGGGGGACAGTCCTACGAGCAGTACTTC.

Worth noting for this clone: Other nucleotide sequences from this sample produce the same CDR3. This sequence joins TRBV7-2 and TRBJ2-3; TRBD2 matches 11 bases. This CDR3 has 16 residues. The germline V gene has CDR1 SGHTA and CDR2 FQGNSA. The V gene end was trimmed by 0 bases and the J gene end by 3 bases; junction bases not matched to a gene: 2. CDR3 loop: CASSLALAGGTDTQYF. In DNA, the CDR3 is TGTGCCAGCAGCTTAGCGCTAGCGGGAGGTACAGATACGCAGTATTTT.

The chain is built from TRBV6-5 and TRBJ1-1; D gene unclear. The CDR3 has 14 residues. Germline values: CDR1 MNHEY, CDR2 SVGAGI. With 7 bases removed from V and 2 bases from J, the gap between germline ends came to 14 bases. CDR3 sequence (DNA): TGTGCCAGCAAACCCCAGGAGCTTAACACTGAAGCTTTCTTT. It yields the protein CASKPQELNTEAFF.

The chain joins TRBV27 to TRBJ2-3, with 8 bases matching TRBD2. The V gene end was trimmed by 5 bases and the J gene end by 2 bases; junction bases not matched to a gene: 15. CDR1 and CDR2 (germline): MNHEY, SMNVEV (reference sequence). The CDR3 spans 18 residues. CDR3 nucleotide sequence: TGTGCCAGCAGTCGGTTGAGCGGGAGAGGAACCTCCACAGATACGCAGTATTTT. Encoded protein: CASSRLSGRGTSTDTQYF.

J is TRBJ2-1 and V is TRBV28; TRBD1 agrees at 8 bases. The J segment lost 6 bases and the V segment lost 3 bases, leaving 13 bases of the junction unmatched. CDR1 and CDR2 (germline): MDHEN, SYDVKM. The CDR3 extends over 17 amino acids. The DNA for the CDR3 is TGTGCCAGCAGTTTTATCAGGTGGCAGGGGGCAGCCAATGAGCAGTTCTTC. Its translation: CASSFIRWQGAANEQFF.

This clone was found once. In nucleotides, the CDR3 is TGTGCCAGCAGTGAGCTCCTATGGCGGAATTTGGGCACAGATACGCAGTATTTT. As protein: CASSELLWRNLGTDTQYF. The chain carries TRBV6-1 and TRBJ2-3, with no clear D. The CDR3 loop spans 18 amino acids. The V end was cut by 3 bases, the J end by 1 base, with 20 bases between. Germline CDR1 reads MNHNS; CDR2 reads SASEGT.

The chain recombines TRBV15 with TRBJ1-2, with no clear D. This CDR3 spans 13 amino acids. Germline V gene lookup returns CDR1 LNHNV and CDR2 YYDKDF (reference sequence). V was trimmed by 8 bases and J by 2 bases, leaving 12 bases between them. CDR3 in amino acids: CATSLGGNYGYTF. The DNA for the CDR3 is TGTGCCACCTCACTAGGCGGGAACTATGGCTACACCTTC. Together with reference TRBV15 and TRBJ1-2, the CDR3 gives the full variable domain: DAMVIQNPRYQVTQFGKPVTLSCSQTLNHNVMYWYQQKSSQAPKLLFHYYDKDFNNEADTPDNFQSRRPNTSFCFLDIRSPGLGDTAMYLCATSLGGNYGYTFGSGTRLTVV.

In its sample, this clone was seen once. The rearrangement links TRBV2 to TRBJ1-1, with unresolved D. Looked up from germline, CDR1 is SNHLY and CDR2 is FYNNEI. The length of the CDR3 is 14 residues. V dropped 7 bases and J dropped 5 bases, with 17 bases sitting between them. CDR3 DNA: TGTGCCAGCATGGAAACGGAGATGGTAACTGAAGCTTTCTTT. Its protein is CASMETEMVTEAFF.

The genes are TRBV11-2 and TRBJ1-1; TRBD1 matches at 7 bases. Unmatched junction bases numbered 9, after V lost 1 base and J lost 4 bases. CDR3 length equals 16 residues. Germline V gene data show CDR1 as SGHAT and CDR2 as FQNNGV. CDR3 sequence reads: CASSLAYRGGSTEAFF. Here the CDR3 DNA reads TGTGCCAGCAGCTTAGCTTACAGGGGAGGTAGCACTGAAGCTTTCTTT.

The chain carries TRBV28 and TRBJ2-7; 13 bases agree with TRBD2. This CDR3 region has 16 residues. CDR1 is MDHEN and CDR2 is SYDVKM in the germline V gene. V shed 0 bases, J shed 1 base, and the junction held 0 bases outside the gene matches. CDR3 residues: CASSLWTSGRSYEQYF. CDR3 DNA sequence: TGTGCCAGCAGTTTATGGACTAGCGGGAGGTCCTACGAGCAGTACTTC.

The chain combines TRBV7-8 with TRBJ2-2; 13 positions agree with TRBD2. CDR1 and CDR2 from the germline V gene are SGHVS and FQNEAQ. Unmatched junction bases numbered 6, after V lost 5 bases and J lost 0 bases. The length of the CDR3 is 18 residues. CDR3 DNA: TGTGCCAGCAGCCAGCGGACTAGCGGGAGTTCGAACACCGGGGAGCTGTTTTTT. It codes for CASSQRTSGSSNTGELFF.

The rearrangement links TRBV7-9 to TRBJ2-3; maybe TRBD2 (6 bases). The CDR3 extends over 13 amino acids. CDR1 and CDR2 from the germline V gene are SEHNR and FQNEAQ (reference sequence). Trimming pared 8 bases from V and 0 bases from J, leaving 9 bases between. CDR3 sequence reads: CASGRGSTDTQYF. Written as DNA, the CDR3 is TGTGCCAGCGGGCGGGGAAGCACAGATACGCAGTATTTT. The full variable domain, its missing parts supplied by reference TRBV7-9 and TRBJ2-3, is DTGVSQNPRHKITKRGQNVTFRCDPISEHNRLYWYRQTLGQGPEFLTYFQNEAQLEKSRLLSDRFSAERPKGSFSTLEIQRTEQGDSAMYLCASGRGSTDTQYFGPGTRLTVL.

The rearrangement links TRBV7-3 to TRBJ1-1, with D perhaps TRBD1 (5 bases). Germline values: CDR1 SGHTA, CDR2 FQGTGA. The CDR3 length is 15 residues. Trimming cost V 5 bases and J 3 bases, with 16 bases left between them. CDR3 residues: CASSKSAGLDTEAFF. Written as DNA, the CDR3 is TGTGCCAGCAGCAAAAGTGCGGGGCTTGACACTGAAGCTTTCTTT.

J is TRBJ2-1 and V is TRBV14; TRBD1 might be the D (5 bases). This CDR3 is 17 amino acids long. Germline V gene sequence: CDR1 SGHDN, CDR2 FVKESK. With 4 bases removed from V and 7 bases from J, the gap between germline ends came to 23 bases. This CDR3 is CASSPILGQGGTNEQFF. The CDR3 region has the DNA TGTGCCAGCAGCCCGATCCTCGGGCAGGGCGGAACTAATGAGCAGTTCTTC.

This clone appeared once. This chain uses TRBV10-3 with TRBJ2-7; 7 bases fit TRBD1. CDR1 ENHRY and CDR2 SYGVKD come from the germline V gene. Germline trimming cut 6 bases from V and 0 bases from J; bases unmatched to any gene: 11. There are 16 residues in the CDR3. CDR3 coding DNA: TGTGCCATCAGGGCCACAGGGGCCGATTACTCCTACGAGCAGTACTTC. Translating gives CAIRATGADYSYEQYF.

The chain employs TRBV28 and TRBJ2-4, with D possibly TRBD2 on 6 matching bases. V was shortened by 7 bases and J by 2 bases, with 12 bases between the two germline ends. Germline CDR1 MDHEN, CDR2 SYDVKM. The CDR3 totals 14 residues. CDR3 sequence reads: CASTLGGPKNIQYF. CDR3 nucleotide sequence: TGTGCCAGCACCCTCGGGGGACCCAAAAACATTCAGTACTTC.

V usage is TRBV4-1 and J usage is TRBJ2-1; possibly TRBD1 for D (6 bases). CDR3 length equals 16 residues. V shed 0 bases and J shed 12 bases, with 21 bases lying between them. Germline values: CDR1 MGHRA, CDR2 YSYEKL. CDR3 sequence: CASSQDLRQVYLRQFF. CDR3 nucleotides: TGCGCCAGCAGCCAAGATCTGAGACAGGTATACTTGCGGCAGTTCTTC.